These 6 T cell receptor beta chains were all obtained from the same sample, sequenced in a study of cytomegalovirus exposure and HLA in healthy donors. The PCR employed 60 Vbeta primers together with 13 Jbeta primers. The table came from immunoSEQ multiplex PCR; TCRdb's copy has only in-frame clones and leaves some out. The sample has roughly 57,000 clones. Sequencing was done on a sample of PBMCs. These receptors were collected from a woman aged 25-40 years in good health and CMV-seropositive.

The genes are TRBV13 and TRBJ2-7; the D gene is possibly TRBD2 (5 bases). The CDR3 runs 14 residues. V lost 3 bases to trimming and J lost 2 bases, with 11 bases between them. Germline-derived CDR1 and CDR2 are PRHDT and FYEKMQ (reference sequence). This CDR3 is CASSFLRGAYEQYF. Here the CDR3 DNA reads TGTGCCAGCAGCTTTCTCCGGGGAGCCTACGAGCAGTACTTC.

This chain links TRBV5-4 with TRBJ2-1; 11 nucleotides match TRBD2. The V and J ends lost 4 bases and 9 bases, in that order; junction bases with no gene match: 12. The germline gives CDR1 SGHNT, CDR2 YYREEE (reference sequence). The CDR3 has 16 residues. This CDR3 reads CASSPGGGTSGSEQFF. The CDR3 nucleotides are TGTGCCAGCAGCCCGGGGGGCGGGACTAGCGGCAGTGAGCAGTTCTTC.

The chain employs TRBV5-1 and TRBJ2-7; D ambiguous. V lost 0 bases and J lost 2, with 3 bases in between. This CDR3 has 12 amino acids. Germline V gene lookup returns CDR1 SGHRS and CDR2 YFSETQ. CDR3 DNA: TGCGCCAGCAGCTTGGTCGCCTACGAGCAGTACTTC. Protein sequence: CASSLVAYEQYF.

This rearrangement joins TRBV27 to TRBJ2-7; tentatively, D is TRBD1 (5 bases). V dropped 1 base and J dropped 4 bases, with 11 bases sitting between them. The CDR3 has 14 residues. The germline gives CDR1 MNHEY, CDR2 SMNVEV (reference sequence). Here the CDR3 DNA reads TGTGCCAGCAGTTTATACATAGGGGAATACGAGCAGTACTTC. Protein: CASSLYIGEYEQYF.

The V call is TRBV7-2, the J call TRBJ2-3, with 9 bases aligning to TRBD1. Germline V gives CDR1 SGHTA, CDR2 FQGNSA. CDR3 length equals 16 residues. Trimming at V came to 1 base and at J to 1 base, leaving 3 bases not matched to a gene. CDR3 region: CASSLGWTGGTDTQYF. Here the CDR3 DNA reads TGTGCCAGCAGCTTAGGTTGGACAGGGGGCACAGATACGCAGTATTTT.

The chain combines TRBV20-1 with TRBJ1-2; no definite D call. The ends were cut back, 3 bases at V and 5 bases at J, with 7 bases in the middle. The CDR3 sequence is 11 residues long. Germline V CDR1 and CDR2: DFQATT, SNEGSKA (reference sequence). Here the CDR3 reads CSARWQYGYTF. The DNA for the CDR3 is TGCAGTGCTAGGTGGCAGTATGGCTACACCTTC.